The 6 T cell receptor beta chains listed next were all sequenced from one sample in a study of cytomegalovirus exposure and HLA in healthy donors. Using immunoSEQ multiplex PCR, the repertoire was profiled, and TCRdb retains in-frame clones only, with some absent. In the table there are about 250,000 clones, approximately 84% of which are singletons. Sequencing was performed on PBMCs. The source of these receptors is a man aged 18 to 29 in good health and CMV-seropositive.

The genes are TRBV12-1 and TRBJ1-1; the DNA was not used to check the table's D call, TRBD1. TRBV12-1 is given as a pseudogene. CDR3 length equals 16 residues. CDR3 sequence (DNA): TGTGCCAGCAGACATTGTATGAGGACAGGCAACACTGAAGCTTTCTTT. This gives the protein CASRHCMRTGNTEAFF.

This clone has more than one count but fewer than ten. J is TRBJ1-5 and V is TRBV7-2; D not certain. CDR3 length equals 16 residues. V was clipped by 5 bases and J by 2 bases, with 16 bases between them. Germline V gene sequence: CDR1 SGHTA, CDR2 FQGNSA. This CDR3 reads CASSPPAGSGNQPQHF. CDR3 nucleotide sequence: TGTGCCAGCAGCCCCCCGGCCGGGAGTGGCAATCAGCCCCAGCATTTT.

In its sample, this clone was seen a few times. The chain combines TRBV6-1 with TRBJ2-1, with a tentative D call TRBD1 (6 bases). With 5 bases removed from V and 4 bases from J, the gap between germline ends came to 9 bases. Germline V lookup: CDR1 MNHNS, CDR2 SASEGT. This CDR3 contains 13 residues. The CDR3: CASSTTGYNEQFF. CDR3 bases: TGTGCCAGCAGTACAACAGGGTACAATGAGCAGTTCTTC.

This rearrangement joins TRBV4-2 to TRBJ2-7; unclear D gene. Germline values: CDR1 LGHNA, CDR2 YNFKEQ. V gave up 0 bases and J gave up 4 bases, with 13 bases separating them. This CDR3 comprises 15 residues. CDR3 nucleotide sequence: TGTGCCAGCAGCCAAGATACGGCAGGAGATTACGAGCAGTACTTC. Encoded protein: CASSQDTAGDYEQYF.

The rearrangement joins TRBV7-6 to TRBJ2-1, with 10 bases matching TRBD1. Trimming removed 5 bases from V and 6 bases from J; junction bases left unmatched: 10. This CDR3 comprises 16 residues. Per germline, CDR1 SGHVS and CDR2 FNYEAQ. CDR3 DNA: TGTGCCAGCAGCCCCGCAGGTGGGACAGGGGCCAATGAGCAGTTCTTC. Protein: CASSPAGGTGANEQFF.

The chain carries TRBV28 and TRBJ1-2, with D possibly TRBD1 on 5 matching bases. V lost 2 bases and J lost 4, with 14 bases in between. Germline V CDR1 and CDR2: MDHEN, SYDVKM. The CDR3 covers 15 residues. CDR3 DNA: TGTGCCAGCAGTTTACCCTCAGGGCGCAGCTATGGCTACACCTTC. As protein: CASSLPSGRSYGYTF.